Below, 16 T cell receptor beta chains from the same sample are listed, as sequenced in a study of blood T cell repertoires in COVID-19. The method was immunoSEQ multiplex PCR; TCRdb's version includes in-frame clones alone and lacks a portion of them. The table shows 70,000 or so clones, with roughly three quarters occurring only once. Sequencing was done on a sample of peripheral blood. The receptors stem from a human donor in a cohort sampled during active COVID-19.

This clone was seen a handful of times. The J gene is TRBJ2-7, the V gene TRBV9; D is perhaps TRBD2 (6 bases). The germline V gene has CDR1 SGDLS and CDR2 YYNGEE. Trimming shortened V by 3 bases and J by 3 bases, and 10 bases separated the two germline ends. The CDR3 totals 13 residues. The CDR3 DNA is TGTGCCAGCAGCGGGACTAAAGACTACGAGCAGTACTTC. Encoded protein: CASSGTKDYEQYF.

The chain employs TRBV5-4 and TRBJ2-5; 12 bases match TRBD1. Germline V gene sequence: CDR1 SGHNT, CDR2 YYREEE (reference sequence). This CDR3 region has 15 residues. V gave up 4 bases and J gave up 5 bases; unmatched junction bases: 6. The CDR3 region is CASSAGQGARETQYF. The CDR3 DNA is TGTGCCAGCAGCGCGGGACAGGGGGCGAGGGAGACCCAGTACTTC.

The CDR3 DNA follows: TGTGCCACCAGTGACCCTTCCTCCGGGACAGTACAAGAGACCCAGTACTTC. It specifies CATSDPSSGTVQETQYF. The chain links TRBV24-1 to TRBJ2-5; TRBD1 matches at 7 bases. J gave up 2 bases and V 4 bases, and 12 bases lay outside the gene matches. Per germline, CDR1 KGHDR and CDR2 SFDVKD. There are 17 residues in the CDR3.

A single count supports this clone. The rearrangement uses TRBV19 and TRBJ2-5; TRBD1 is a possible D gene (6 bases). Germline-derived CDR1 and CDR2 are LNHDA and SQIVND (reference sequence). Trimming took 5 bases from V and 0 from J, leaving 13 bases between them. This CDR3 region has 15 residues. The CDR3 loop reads CASSDRNSYQETQYF. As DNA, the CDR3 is TGTGCCAGTAGTGACAGGAACTCGTACCAAGAGACCCAGTACTTC.

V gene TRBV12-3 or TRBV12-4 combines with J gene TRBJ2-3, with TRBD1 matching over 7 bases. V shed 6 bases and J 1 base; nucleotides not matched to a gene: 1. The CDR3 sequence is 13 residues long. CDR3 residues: CASSGTGTDTQYF. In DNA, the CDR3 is TGTGCCAGCAGCGGGACAGGCACAGATACGCAGTATTTT.

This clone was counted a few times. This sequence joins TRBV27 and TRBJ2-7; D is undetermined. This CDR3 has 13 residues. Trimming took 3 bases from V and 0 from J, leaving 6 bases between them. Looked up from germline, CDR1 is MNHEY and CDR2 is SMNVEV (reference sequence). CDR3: CASSLMSSYEQYF. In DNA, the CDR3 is TGTGCCAGCAGTTTGATGAGCTCCTACGAGCAGTACTTC.

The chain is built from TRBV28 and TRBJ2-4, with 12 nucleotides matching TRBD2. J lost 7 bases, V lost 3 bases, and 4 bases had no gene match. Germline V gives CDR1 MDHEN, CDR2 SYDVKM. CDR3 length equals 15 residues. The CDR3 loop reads CASSFPTSGGNIQYF. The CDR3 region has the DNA TGTGCCAGCAGTTTTCCTACTAGCGGGGGGAACATTCAGTACTTC.

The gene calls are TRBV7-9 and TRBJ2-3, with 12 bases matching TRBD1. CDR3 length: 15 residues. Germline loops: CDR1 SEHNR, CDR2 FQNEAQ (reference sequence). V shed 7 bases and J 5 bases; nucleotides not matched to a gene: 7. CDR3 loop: CASTPGTGGLDTQYF. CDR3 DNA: TGTGCCAGCACCCCCGGGACAGGGGGCCTAGATACGCAGTATTTT.

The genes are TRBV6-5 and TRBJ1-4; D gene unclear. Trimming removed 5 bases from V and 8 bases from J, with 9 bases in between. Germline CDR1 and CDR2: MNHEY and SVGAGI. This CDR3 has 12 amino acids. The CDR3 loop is CASSRHQEKLFF. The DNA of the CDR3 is TGTGCCAGCAGTCGACACCAGGAAAAACTGTTTTTT.

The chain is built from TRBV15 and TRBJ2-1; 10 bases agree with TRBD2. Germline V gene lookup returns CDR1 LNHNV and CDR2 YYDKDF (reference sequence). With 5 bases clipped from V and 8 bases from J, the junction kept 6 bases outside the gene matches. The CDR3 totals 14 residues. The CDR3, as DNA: TGTGCCACCAGCTCTAGCGGGAGTATATATGAGCAGTTCTTC. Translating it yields CATSSSGSIYEQFF.

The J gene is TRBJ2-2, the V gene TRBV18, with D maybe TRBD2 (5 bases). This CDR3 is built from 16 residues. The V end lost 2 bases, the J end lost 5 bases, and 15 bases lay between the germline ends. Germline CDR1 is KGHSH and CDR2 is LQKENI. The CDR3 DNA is TGTGCCAGCTCACCATTTTACGGAAGAGGGACCGGGGAGCTGTTTTTT. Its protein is CASSPFYGRGTGELFF.

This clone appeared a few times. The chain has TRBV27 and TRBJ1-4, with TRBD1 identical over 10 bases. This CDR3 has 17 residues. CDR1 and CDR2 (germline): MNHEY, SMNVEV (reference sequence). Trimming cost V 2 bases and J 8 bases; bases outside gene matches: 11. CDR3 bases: TGTGCCAGCAGTTTACTCAGACAGGGGGCGAGAACAGAAAAACTGTTTTTT. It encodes CASSLLRQGARTEKLFF.

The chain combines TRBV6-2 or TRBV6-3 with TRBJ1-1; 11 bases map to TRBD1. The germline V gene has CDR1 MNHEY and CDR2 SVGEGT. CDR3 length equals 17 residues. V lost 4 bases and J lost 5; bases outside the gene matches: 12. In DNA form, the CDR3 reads TGTGCCAGCAGTTTCCCCCGGGACAGGGGGGTTCGGACTGAAGCTTTCTTT. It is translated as CASSFPRDRGVRTEAFF.

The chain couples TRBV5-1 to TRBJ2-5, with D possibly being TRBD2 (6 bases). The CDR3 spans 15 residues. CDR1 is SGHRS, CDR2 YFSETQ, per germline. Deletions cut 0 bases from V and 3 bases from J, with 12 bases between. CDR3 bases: TGCGCCAGCAGCTTGGGGCTAGGCGGGAAAGAGACCCAGTACTTC. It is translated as CASSLGLGGKETQYF.

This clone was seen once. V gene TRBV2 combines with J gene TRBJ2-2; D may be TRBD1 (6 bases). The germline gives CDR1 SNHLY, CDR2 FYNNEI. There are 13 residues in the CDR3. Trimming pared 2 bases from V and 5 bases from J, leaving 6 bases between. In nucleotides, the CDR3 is TGTGCCAGCAGTGAACAGGGGACCGGGGAGCTGTTTTTT. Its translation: CASSEQGTGELFF.

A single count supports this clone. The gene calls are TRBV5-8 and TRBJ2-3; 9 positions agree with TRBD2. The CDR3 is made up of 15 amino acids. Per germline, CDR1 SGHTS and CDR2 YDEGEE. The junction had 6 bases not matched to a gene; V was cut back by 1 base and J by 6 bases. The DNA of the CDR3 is TGTGCCAGCAGCTTGCTTGGCGGGGGGGCTGATACGCAGTATTTT. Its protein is CASSLLGGGADTQYF.